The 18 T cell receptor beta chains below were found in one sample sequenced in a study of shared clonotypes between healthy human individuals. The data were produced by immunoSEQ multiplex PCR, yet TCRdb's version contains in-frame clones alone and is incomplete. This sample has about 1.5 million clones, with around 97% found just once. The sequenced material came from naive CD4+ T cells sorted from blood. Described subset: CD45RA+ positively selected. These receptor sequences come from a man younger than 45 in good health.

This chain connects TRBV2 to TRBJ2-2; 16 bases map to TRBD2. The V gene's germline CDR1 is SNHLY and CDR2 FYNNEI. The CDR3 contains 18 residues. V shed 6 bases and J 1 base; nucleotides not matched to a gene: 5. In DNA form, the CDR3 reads TGTGCCAGCAGCCCCGGGACTAGCGGGAGGGTGAACACCGGGGAGCTGTTTTTT. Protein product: CASSPGTSGRVNTGELFF. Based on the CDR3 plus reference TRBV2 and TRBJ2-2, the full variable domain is EPEVTQTPSHQVTQMGQEVILRCVPISNHLYFYWYRQILGQKVEFLVSFYNNEISEKSEIFDDQFSVERPDGSNFTLKIRSTKLEDSAMYFCASSPGTSGRVNTGELFFGEGSRLTVL.

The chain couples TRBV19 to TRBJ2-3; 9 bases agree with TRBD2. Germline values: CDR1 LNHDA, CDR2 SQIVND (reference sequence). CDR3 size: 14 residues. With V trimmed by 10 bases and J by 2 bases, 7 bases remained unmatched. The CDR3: CATFSGRFTDTQYF. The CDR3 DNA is TGTGCCACCTTCAGCGGGAGGTTCACAGATACGCAGTATTTT.

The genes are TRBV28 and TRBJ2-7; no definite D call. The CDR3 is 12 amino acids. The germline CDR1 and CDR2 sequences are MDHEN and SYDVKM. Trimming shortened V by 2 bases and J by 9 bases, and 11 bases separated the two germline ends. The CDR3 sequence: CASSLRAKGQYF. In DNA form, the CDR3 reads TGTGCCAGCAGTTTAAGGGCGAAGGGGCAGTACTTC.

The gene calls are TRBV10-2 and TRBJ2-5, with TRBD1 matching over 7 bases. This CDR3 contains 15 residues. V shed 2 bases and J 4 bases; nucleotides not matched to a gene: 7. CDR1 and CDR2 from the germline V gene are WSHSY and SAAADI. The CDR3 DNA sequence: TGCGCCAGCAGTGAGGTGACAGGGATAACAGAGACCCAGTACTTC. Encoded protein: CASSEVTGITETQYF.

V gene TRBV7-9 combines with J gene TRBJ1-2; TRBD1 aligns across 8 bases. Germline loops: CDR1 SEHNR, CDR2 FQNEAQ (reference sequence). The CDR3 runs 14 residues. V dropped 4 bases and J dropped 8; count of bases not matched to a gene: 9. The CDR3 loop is CASSSAQGARGYTF. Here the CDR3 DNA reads TGTGCCAGCAGCTCCGCTCAGGGGGCAAGGGGCTACACCTTC.

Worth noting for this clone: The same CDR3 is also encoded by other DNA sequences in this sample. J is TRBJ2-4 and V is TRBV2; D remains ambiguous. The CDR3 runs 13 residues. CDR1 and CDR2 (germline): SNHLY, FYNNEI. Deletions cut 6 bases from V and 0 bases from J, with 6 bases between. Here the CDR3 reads CASRGLAKNIQYF. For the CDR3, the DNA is TGTGCCAGCAGGGGTTTAGCCAAAAACATTCAGTACTTC.

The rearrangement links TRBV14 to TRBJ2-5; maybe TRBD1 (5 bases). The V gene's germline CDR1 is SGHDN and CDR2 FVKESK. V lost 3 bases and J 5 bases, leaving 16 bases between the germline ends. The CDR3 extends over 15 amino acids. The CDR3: CASSQDGHPAETQYF. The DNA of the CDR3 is TGTGCCAGCAGCCAGGATGGACACCCGGCGGAGACCCAGTACTTC.

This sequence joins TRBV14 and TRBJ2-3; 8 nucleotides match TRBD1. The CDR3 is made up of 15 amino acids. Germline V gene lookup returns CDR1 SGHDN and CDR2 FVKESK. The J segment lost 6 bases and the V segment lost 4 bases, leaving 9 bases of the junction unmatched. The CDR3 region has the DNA TGTGCCAGCAGCCGCCGGGACAGGCACTTGGATACGCAGTATTTT. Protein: CASSRRDRHLDTQYF.

CDR3 bases: TGTGCCAGCAGTGGGGCTGAAGCGCCCAAATACGAGCAGTACTTC. This translates into CASSGAEAPKYEQYF. The chain combines TRBV28 with TRBJ2-7; maybe TRBD1 (5 bases). This CDR3 region has 15 residues. The germline V and J ends were trimmed by 5 bases and 4 bases, with 18 bases remaining between them. Germline-derived CDR1 and CDR2 are MDHEN and SYDVKM.

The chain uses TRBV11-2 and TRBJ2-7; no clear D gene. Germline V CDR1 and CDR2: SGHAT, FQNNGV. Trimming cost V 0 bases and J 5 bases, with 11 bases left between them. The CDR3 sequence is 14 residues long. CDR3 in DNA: TGTGCCAGCAGCTTAGACCCAATTCCCCACGAGCAGTACTTC. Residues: CASSLDPIPHEQYF.

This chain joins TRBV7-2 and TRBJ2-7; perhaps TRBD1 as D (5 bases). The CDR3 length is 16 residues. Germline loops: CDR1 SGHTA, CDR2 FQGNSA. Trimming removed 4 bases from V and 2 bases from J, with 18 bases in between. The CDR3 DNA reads TGTGCCAGCAGCTCTATAAAAACAGGCTATCCCTACGAGCAGTACTTC. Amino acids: CASSSIKTGYPYEQYF. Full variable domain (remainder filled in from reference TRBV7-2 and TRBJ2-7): GAGVSQSPSNKVTEKGKDVELRCDPISGHTALYWYRQSLGQGLEFLIYFQGNSAPDKSGLPSDRFSAERTGGSVSTLTIQRTQQEDSAVYLCASSSIKTGYPYEQYFGPGTRLTVT.

CDR3 in amino acids: CASRATSSETQYF. In nucleotides, the CDR3 is TGCGCCAGCAGGGCGACTAGTAGCGAGACCCAGTACTTC. This sequence joins TRBV5-1 and TRBJ2-5, with TRBD2 as a possible D gene (6 bases). The CDR3 spans 13 residues. V gave up 5 bases and J gave up 5 bases, with 13 bases separating them. Germline-derived CDR1 and CDR2 are SGHRS and YFSETQ.

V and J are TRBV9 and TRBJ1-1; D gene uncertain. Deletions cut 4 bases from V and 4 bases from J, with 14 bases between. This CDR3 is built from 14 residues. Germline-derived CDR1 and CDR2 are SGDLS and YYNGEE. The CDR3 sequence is CASSPQTLLTEAFF. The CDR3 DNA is TGTGCCAGCAGCCCCCAGACTCTACTCACTGAAGCTTTCTTT.

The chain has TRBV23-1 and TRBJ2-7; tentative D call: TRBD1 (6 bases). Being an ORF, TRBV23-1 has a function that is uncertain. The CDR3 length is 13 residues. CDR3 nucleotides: TGCGCCAGCAGTCAACCATACGACAAGGGGGTATGGGTC. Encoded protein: CASSQPYDKGVWV.

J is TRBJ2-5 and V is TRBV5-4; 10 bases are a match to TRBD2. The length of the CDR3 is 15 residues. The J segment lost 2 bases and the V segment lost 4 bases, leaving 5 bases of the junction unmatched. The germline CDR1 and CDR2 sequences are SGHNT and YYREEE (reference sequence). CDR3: CASSQRTSGQETQYF. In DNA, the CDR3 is TGTGCCAGCAGCCAACGGACTAGCGGACAAGAGACCCAGTACTTC.

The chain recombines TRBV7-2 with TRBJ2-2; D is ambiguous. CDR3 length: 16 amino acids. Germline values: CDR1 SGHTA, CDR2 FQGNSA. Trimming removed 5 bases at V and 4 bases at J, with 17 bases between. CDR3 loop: CASSPQSSVSTGELFF. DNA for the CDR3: TGTGCCAGCAGCCCTCAGAGCTCGGTGAGCACCGGGGAGCTGTTTTTT.

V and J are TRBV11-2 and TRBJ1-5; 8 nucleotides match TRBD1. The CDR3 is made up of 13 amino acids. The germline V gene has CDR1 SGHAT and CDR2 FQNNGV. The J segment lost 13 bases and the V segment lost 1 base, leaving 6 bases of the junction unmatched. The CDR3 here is CASSLAAQGDQHF. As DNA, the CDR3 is TGTGCCAGCAGCTTAGCTGCACAGGGGGATCAGCATTTT.

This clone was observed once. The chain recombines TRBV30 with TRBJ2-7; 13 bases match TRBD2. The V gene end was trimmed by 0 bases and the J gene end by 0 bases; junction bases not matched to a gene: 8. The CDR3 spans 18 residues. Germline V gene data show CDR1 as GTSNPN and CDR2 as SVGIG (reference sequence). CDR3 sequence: CAWSVPGLAGWSSYEQYF. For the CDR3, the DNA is TGTGCCTGGAGTGTACCGGGACTAGCGGGGTGGAGCTCCTACGAGCAGTACTTC.